Sequencing of this T cell receptor (beta chain) was carried out in a study of T-cell reconstitution after alpha-beta-depleted transplantation in children. Overall study findings and caveats: After transplant, at about two months, alpha-beta T cells were reportedly derived from several hundred expanded graft clones.

Points on this clonotype: Its antigen is as yet unknown.

The library targeted TCRbeta and was prepared with unique molecular identifiers. TCRdb reprocessed the PCR reads with MiXCR, giving one entry per CDR3 protein. The sample shows 500,000 to 650,000 distinct CDR3 sequences, approximately 10% of them seen only once. The V segment lost 3 bases and the J segment 2 bases; nucleotides outside the gene matches: 11. The CDR3 loop spans 18 amino acids. Germline V gene data show CDR1 as MDHEN and CDR2 as SYDVKM. Material: PBMCs, mostly from graft donor cells, obtained 180 days after TCRalphabeta/CD19-depleted stem cell transplant. This TCR was sampled from a female patient aged 2-15 years who had a stem cell transplant for aplastic anemia, so the T cells may come from the graft donor. The chain is built from TRBV28 and TRBJ2-5; the match to TRBD2 covers 11 bases. Here the CDR3 DNA reads TGTGCCAGCAGTTTCCCGGGACTAGCGGAAAGAGGGCAAGAGACCCAGTACTTC. This translates into CASSFPGLAERGQETQYF.